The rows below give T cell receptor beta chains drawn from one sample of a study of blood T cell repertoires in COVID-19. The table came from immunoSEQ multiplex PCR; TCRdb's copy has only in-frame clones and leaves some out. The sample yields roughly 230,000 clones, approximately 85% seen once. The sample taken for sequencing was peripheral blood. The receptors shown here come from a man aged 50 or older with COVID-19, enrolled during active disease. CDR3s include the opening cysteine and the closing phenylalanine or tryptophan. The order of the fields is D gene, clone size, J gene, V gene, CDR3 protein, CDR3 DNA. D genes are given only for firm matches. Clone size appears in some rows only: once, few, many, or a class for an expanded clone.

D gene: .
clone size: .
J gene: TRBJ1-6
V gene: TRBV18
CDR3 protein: CASSRSDNSPLHF
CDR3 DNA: TGTGCCAGCTCGCGGTCGGATAATTCACCCCTCCACTTT

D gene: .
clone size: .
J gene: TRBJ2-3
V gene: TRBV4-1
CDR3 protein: CASSRGGLDTQYF
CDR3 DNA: TGCGCCAGCAGCCGAGGAGGGTTGGATACGCAGTATTTT

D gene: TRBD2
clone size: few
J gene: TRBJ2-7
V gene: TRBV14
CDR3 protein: CASSQDPGGSYEQYF
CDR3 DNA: TGTGCCAGCAGCCAAGATCCGGGAGGGAGCTACGAGCAGTACTTC

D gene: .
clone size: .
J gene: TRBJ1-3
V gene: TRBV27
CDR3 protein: CASSRTANSGNTIYF
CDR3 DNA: TGTGCCAGCAGTCGCACAGCCAACTCTGGAAACACCATATATTTT

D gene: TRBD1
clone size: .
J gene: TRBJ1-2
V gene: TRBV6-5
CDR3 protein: CASRTGAYGYTF
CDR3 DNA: TGTGCCAGCAGAACAGGGGCCTATGGCTACACCTTC

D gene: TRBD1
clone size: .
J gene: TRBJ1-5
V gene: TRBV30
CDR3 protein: CAWSGRQGSSNQPQHF
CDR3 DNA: TGTGCCTGGAGTGGACGACAGGGGTCTAGCAATCAGCCCCAGCATTTT

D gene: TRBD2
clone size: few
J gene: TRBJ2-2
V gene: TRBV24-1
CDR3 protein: CATSDFGRATGELFF
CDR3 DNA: TGTGCCACCAGTGATTTCGGGAGGGCCACCGGGGAGCTGTTTTTT

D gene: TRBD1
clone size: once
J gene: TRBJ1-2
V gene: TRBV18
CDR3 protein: CASSSDRGYGYTF
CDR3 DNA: TGTGCCAGCTCATCAGACAGGGGCTATGGCTACACCTTC

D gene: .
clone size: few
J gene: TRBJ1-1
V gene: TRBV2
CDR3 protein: CASRQFMNTEAFF
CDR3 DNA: TGTGCCAGCCGACAGTTCATGAACACTGAAGCTTTCTTT

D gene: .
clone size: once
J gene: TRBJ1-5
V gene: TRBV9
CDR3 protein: CASSVGGGDQPQHF
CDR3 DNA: TGTGCCAGCAGCGTAGGGGGGGGCGATCAGCCCCAGCATTTT